This T cell receptor beta chain emerged from a study of T cell repertoires in cytomegalovirus infection. On this clonotype itself: What it recognizes is unknown.

TCRdb itself ran the reads through MiXCR, one entry per CDR3 protein. Of around 25,000 distinct CDR3 sequences listed, roughly 20% are singletons. Findings and limits, study-wide: CMV-specific TCR beta clonotypes restricted by HLA-C dominated the ex vivo response.

Sample: CD8+ T cells from cultured PBMCs, taken from culture after CMV antigen stimulation. The origin of this receptor is a human donor in good health (CMV status not recorded). Some clones in this sample may be carry-over from other donors' samples.

The CDR3 sequence is CASSSGHSYGYTF. CDR3 in DNA: TGTGCCAGCAGCTCCGGACACTCCTATGGCTACACCTTC. The rearrangement joins TRBV6-2 or TRBV6-3 to TRBJ1-2; D is perhaps TRBD1 (5 bases). The germline CDR1 and CDR2 sequences are MNHEY and SVGEGT. Trimming took 6 bases from V and 4 from J, leaving 12 bases between them. This CDR3 region has 13 residues.